A single sample is the source of the 24 T cell receptor beta chains below, sequenced in a study of OX40 agonist ivuxolimab in advanced cancers. Profiled with immunoSEQ multiplex PCR; TCRdb holds only in-frame clones, not every one. This sample has 45,000 or so clones, with around four fifths found just once. Sequenced here: CD4+ or CD8+ T cells sorted from blood, sampled in a trial of the OX40 agonist ivuxolimab. The receptors stem from an adult with an advanced solid tumor such as melanoma, head and neck, liver or kidney cancer.

This clone is classed as medium-sized. This sequence joins TRBV6-1 and TRBJ2-1; tentatively, D is TRBD2 (6 bases). The V end lost 7 bases, the J end lost 13 bases, and 20 bases lay between the germline ends. The germline CDR1 and CDR2 sequences are MNHNS and SASEGT. This CDR3 region has 13 residues. Here the CDR3 reads CASTSTSFPLQFF. In DNA form, the CDR3 reads TGTGCCAGCACCAGTACTAGCTTCCCTTTACAGTTCTTC.

The chain combines TRBV28 with TRBJ1-1; no clear D gene. This CDR3 has 12 amino acids. In germline, CDR1 is MDHEN, CDR2 SYDVKM. Trimming removed 6 bases at V and 0 bases at J, with 5 bases between. The CDR3 sequence is CASRTLNTEAFF. The CDR3 coding sequence is TGTGCCAGCAGGACTTTGAACACTGAAGCTTTCTTT.

Only one count was recorded for this clone. CDR3 in amino acids: CASSTRPGLAGSGYEQYF. CDR3 DNA: TGTGCCAGCAGCACACGGCCGGGACTAGCGGGAAGCGGCTACGAGCAGTACTTC. The V gene is TRBV4-2, the J gene TRBJ2-7; the match to TRBD2 covers 13 bases. Germline V CDR1 and CDR2: LGHNA, YNFKEQ. The CDR3 length is 18 residues. Trimming at V came to 5 bases and at J to 3 bases, leaving 13 bases not matched to a gene.

Only one count was recorded for this clone. V usage is TRBV27 and J usage is TRBJ1-1; D is undetermined. Looked up from germline, CDR1 is MNHEY and CDR2 is SMNVEV (reference sequence). The CDR3 extends over 14 amino acids. Trimming took 6 bases from V and 8 from J, leaving 19 bases between them. The CDR3 bases are TGTGCCAGCAGATTACCCTCCCAGAGACCGGAAGCTTTCTTT. Amino acid sequence: CASRLPSQRPEAFF.

The chain has TRBV7-9 and TRBJ2-5, with unresolved D. The V gene lost 3 bases and the J gene lost 2 bases, with 1 base spanning the gap. This CDR3 is 11 amino acids long. The V gene's germline CDR1 is SEHNR and CDR2 FQNEAQ (reference sequence). CDR3: CASSLQETQYF. CDR3 DNA: TGTGCCAGCAGCTTGCAAGAGACCCAGTACTTC.

V is TRBV6-5 and J is TRBJ2-7; D might be TRBD1 or TRBD2, each matching 5 bases. The CDR3 is 14 amino acids. Trimming took off 6 bases at V and 3 bases at J, with 15 bases between the two ends. Per germline, CDR1 MNHEY and CDR2 SVGAGI. The CDR3 loop is CASRNPRDLYEQYF. CDR3 coding DNA: TGTGCCAGCAGAAACCCCCGGGACCTCTACGAGCAGTACTTC.

This chain uses TRBV5-4 with TRBJ2-7; a possible D gene is TRBD2 (6 bases). The V gene's germline CDR1 is SGHNT and CDR2 YYREEE (reference sequence). Trimming removed 4 bases at V and 4 bases at J, with 12 bases between. The CDR3 has 13 residues. The CDR3 DNA sequence: TGTGCCAGCAGCACGGCCCGGGAGTACGAGCAGTACTTC. The encoded protein is CASSTAREYEQYF.

The rearrangement links TRBV10-3 to TRBJ2-5; D uncertain. This CDR3 region has 13 residues. The germline V gene encodes CDR1 ENHRY and CDR2 SYGVKD. Between the trimmed V and J ends, which lost 8 bases and 2 bases, there was a span of 12 bases. The CDR3 protein is CAISVGTQETQYF. CDR3 bases: TGTGCCATCTCGGTCGGCACACAAGAGACCCAGTACTTC.

As for this clone: This may arise from a read error, as a much more abundant clone is one base away. The V call is TRBV9, the J call TRBJ1-1; D not resolved. Per germline, CDR1 SGDLS and CDR2 YYNGEE. CDR3 length equals 14 residues. The CDR3 loop is CASGVGQWGTEAFF. CDR3 coding DNA: TGTGCCAGCGGCGTAGGGCAATGGGGCACTGAAGCTTTCTTT.

J is TRBJ2-7 and V is TRBV6-1; possible D gene TRBD2, 5 bases. V lost 4 bases and J 0 bases, leaving 7 bases between the germline ends. The length of the CDR3 is 13 residues. The germline CDR1 and CDR2 sequences are MNHNS and SASEGT. CDR3: CASSGTASYEQYF. CDR3 in DNA: TGTGCCAGCAGTGGGACTGCCTCCTACGAGCAGTACTTC.

This clone was seen once. The genes are TRBV7-3 and TRBJ2-2; unclear D gene. The CDR3 is 13 amino acids. Trimming removed 5 bases from V and 6 bases from J, with 10 bases in between. Germline CDR1 SGHTA, CDR2 FQGTGA. CDR3 bases: TGTGCCAGCAGCCAAGATCGCTCCGGGGAGCTGTTTTTT. Residues: CASSQDRSGELFF.

The chain links TRBV7-8 to TRBJ2-7; 7 nucleotides line up with TRBD1. Germline V gene data show CDR1 as SGHVS and CDR2 as FQNEAQ. Trimming took 1 base from V and 5 from J; bases not matched to a gene: 11. The CDR3 runs 16 residues. For the CDR3, the DNA is TGTGCCAGCAGCTTAGACCCACCGGGACAGCCCCACGAGCAGTACTTC. This codes for CASSLDPPGQPHEQYF. The whole variable domain, filled in from reference TRBV7-8 and TRBJ2-7, reads GAGVSQSPRYKVAKRGQDVALRCDPISGHVSLFWYQQALGQGPEFLTYFQNEAQLDKSGLPSDRFFAERPEGSVSTLKIQRTQQEDSAVYLCASSLDPPGQPHEQYFGPGTRLTVT.

V and J are TRBV25-1 and TRBJ2-1; perhaps TRBD1 as D (7 bases). The CDR3 runs to 14 residues. Germline V gene lookup returns CDR1 MGHDK and CDR2 SYGVNS. V shed 4 bases and J shed 4 bases, with 11 bases lying between them. CDR3 DNA: TGTGCCAGCAGTGTTCAGGGGGGTTACAATGAGCAGTTCTTC. It yields the protein CASSVQGGYNEQFF. Looking up the rest from reference TRBV25-1 and TRBJ2-1 gives the full variable domain: EADIYQTPRYLVIGTGKKITLECSQTMGHDKMYWYQQDPGMELHLIHYSYGVNSTEKGDLSSESTVSRIRTEHFPLTLESARPSHTSQYLCASSVQGGYNEQFFGPGTRLTVL.

The chain links TRBV5-4 to TRBJ1-2; D call uncertain. The CDR3 has 14 amino acids. Germline loops: CDR1 SGHNT, CDR2 YYREEE (reference sequence). Trimming took 4 bases from V and 1 from J, leaving 11 bases between them. The CDR3 nucleotides read TGTGCCAGCAGCGGTTTGGGCTTTAACTATGGCTACACCTTC. It is translated as CASSGLGFNYGYTF. The entire variable domain, with the rest obtained from reference TRBV5-4 and TRBJ1-2, is as follows: ETGVTQSPTHLIKTRGQQVTLRCSSQSGHNTVSWYQQALGQGPQFIFQYYREEENGRGNFPPRFSGLQFPNYSSELNVNALELDDSALYLCASSGLGFNYGYTFGSGTRLTVV.

The genes are TRBV19 and TRBJ1-5; 7 bases are shared with TRBD1. The CDR3 length is 16 residues. Germline assignment: CDR1 LNHDA and CDR2 SQIVND (reference sequence). The V segment lost 1 base and the J segment 0 bases; nucleotides outside the gene matches: 3. CDR3 amino acids: CASSIGQGHSNQPQHF. The CDR3 region has the DNA TGTGCCAGTAGTATAGGACAGGGCCATAGCAATCAGCCCCAGCATTTT.

V gene TRBV19 combines with J gene TRBJ1-1; D might be TRBD1 (5 bases). Trimming stripped 2 bases from V and 11 bases from J, with 15 bases between. The germline gives CDR1 LNHDA, CDR2 SQIVND (reference sequence). CDR3 size: 13 residues. In nucleotides, the CDR3 is TGTGCCAGTAGTATACGAGAGAGGGGACGCGCTTTCTTT. The encoded protein is CASSIRERGRAFF. The variable domain in full, with the rest retrieved from reference TRBV19 and TRBJ1-1, is DGGITQSPKYLFRKEGQNVTLSCEQNLNHDAMYWYRQDPGQGLRLIYYSQIVNDFQKGDIAEGYSVSREKKESFPLTVTSAQKNPTAFYLCASSIRERGRAFFGQGTRLTVV.

The CDR3 reads CASSLAGWSNTDTQYF. CDR3 DNA sequence: TGTGCCAGCAGCTTAGCAGGGTGGTCGAACACAGATACGCAGTATTTT. The chain recombines TRBV7-9 with TRBJ2-3; D remains ambiguous. This CDR3 is built from 16 residues. CDR1 and CDR2 (germline): SEHNR, FQNEAQ (reference sequence). V was trimmed by 0 bases and J by 2 bases, leaving 12 bases between them.

The chain joins TRBV7-9 to TRBJ2-3; 8 bases agree with TRBD2. The V and J ends lost 5 bases and 1 base, in that order; junction bases with no gene match: 2. Germline lookup yields CDR1 SEHNR and CDR2 FQNEAQ (reference sequence). The CDR3 loop spans 14 amino acids. The CDR3 DNA reads TGTGCCAGCAGCCGTAGCGGGGGCACAGATACGCAGTATTTT. It yields the protein CASSRSGGTDTQYF.

V usage is TRBV10-1 and J usage is TRBJ2-1; either TRBD1 or TRBD2 may supply D (6 bases each). The germline gives CDR1 WNHNN, CDR2 SYGVQD (reference sequence). Deletions cut 5 bases from V and 8 bases from J, with 7 bases between. The CDR3 totals 11 residues. CDR3 nucleotides: TGCGCCAGCAGTCGGGGGCATGAGCAGTTCTTC. Encoded protein: CASSRGHEQFF.

This clone was seen only a few times. The chain is built from TRBV19 and TRBJ1-1; 10 nucleotides agree with TRBD1. J was trimmed by 2 bases and V by 7 bases; bases with no gene match: 10. This CDR3 contains 16 residues. Germline V gene lookup returns CDR1 LNHDA and CDR2 SQIVND (reference sequence). CDR3 protein: CASTRTGGGVNTEAFF. DNA for the CDR3: TGTGCCAGTACCCGGACAGGGGGTGGGGTAAACACTGAAGCTTTCTTT.

As regards this clone: A read error may produce the germline difference seen at one junction end. The chain combines TRBV6-5 with TRBJ2-7; either TRBD1 or TRBD2 may supply D (5 bases each). The CDR3 consists of 16 residues. Germline assignment: CDR1 MNHEY and CDR2 SVGAGI. In DNA form, the CDR3 reads TGTGTCAGCAGTTACTCCTCCGGGGCACAGTCCTACGAGCAGTACTTC. It specifies CVSSYSSGAQSYEQYF.

V usage is TRBV19 and J usage is TRBJ2-7; possibly TRBD2 for D (6 bases). This CDR3 has 15 amino acids. CDR1 LNHDA and CDR2 SQIVND come from the germline V gene (reference sequence). Trimming removed 5 bases at V and 6 bases at J, with 20 bases between. The CDR3 region is CASSSAGRINGEQYF. CDR3 nucleotides: TGTGCCAGTAGTTCCGCGGGACGGATAAACGGCGAGCAGTACTTC.

The chain joins TRBV28 to TRBJ2-2; no clear D. Germline V gives CDR1 MDHEN, CDR2 SYDVKM. The V and J ends lost 3 bases and 2 bases respectively, with 1 base between them. The CDR3 runs to 12 residues. Here the CDR3 DNA reads TGTGCCAGCAGTTTCAACACCGGGGAGCTGTTTTTT. Translated: CASSFNTGELFF.

The chain has TRBV27 and TRBJ2-7; D remains unclear. CDR1 is MNHEY and CDR2 is SMNVEV in the germline V gene (reference sequence). Trimming left V 6 bases short and J 2 bases short, with 8 bases between. The CDR3 covers 12 residues. Written as DNA, the CDR3 is TGTGCCAGCAGGCCTACTCCCTACGAGCAGTACTTC. It is translated as CASRPTPYEQYF.